This TCR beta chain stems from a study of blood T cells in healthy people across ages. The CDR3 covers 16 residues. V was clipped by 1 base and J by 4 bases, with 14 bases between them. CDR1 is SGHTA, CDR2 FQGNSA, per germline. Donor samples were obtained from healthy Caucasian individuals from Russia, aged about 6 to 95. A J-beta primer mix and a sample-barcoded 5' primer were used in a second PCR of roughly 6 to 11 cycles. A single record per CDR3 protein comes from TCRdb applying MiXCR to the 5' RACE reads. The data show roughly 2 million distinct CDR3 sequences, with around 48% seen just once and less than 2.5% held by the top ten.

The sequence came from a woman aged 40 to 50 in good health. V and J are TRBV7-2 and TRBJ1-5, with unresolved D. The sample was blood. The CDR3 is CASSLEARIGNQPQHF. The CDR3 coding sequence is TGTGCCAGCAGCTTAGAGGCCCGTATCGGGAATCAGCCCCAGCATTTT.